The T cell receptor (beta chain) under discussion was sequenced for a study of Graves' ophthalmopathy and Graves' hyperthyroidism. Across the whole study: The term stable hyperthyroidism indicated an absence of ophthalmopathy within 18 months of follow-up. Overall study results and limits: In blood appeared most of the expanded thyroid clonotypes whose frequency exceeded 0.001. For predicting ophthalmopathy progression, the model had roughly 64% sensitivity and 72.22% specificity.

The CDR3 spans 16 residues. Germline-derived CDR1 and CDR2 are KGHDR and SFDVKD. Using RNA transcripts, the TCR beta CDR3 regions were amplified. HTBI primers primed a first-round RT-PCR, and a second-round multiplex PCR followed. TCRdb re-called the multiplex PCR reads through MiXCR, storing one row per CDR3 protein. This table has 560,000 or so distinct CDR3 sequences, 39% appearing once. Excluded were patients with other autoimmune diseases, uncontrolled infections, pregnancy or lactation. With respect to this clonotype: Its target is unknown. An end of the junction differs from the germline gene, which may be a read error.

Sequences were obtained from peripheral blood or thyroid tissue (not recorded which). The TCR was taken from an adult man with Graves' hyperthyroidism. The chain links TRBV24-1 to TRBJ2-2, with D tentatively TRBD2 (5 bases). The CDR3, as DNA: TGTGCCACCAGTGATGATGTGGCAGAATACACCGGGGAGCTGTCTTGG. Amino acid sequence: CATSDDVAEYTGELSW.